This T cell receptor beta chain was obtained from a study of T-cell reconstitution after alpha-beta-depleted transplantation in children. Overall study results and limits: One year after transplant, T-cell counts and diversity came mostly from newly produced T cells.

CDR1 is LGHNT, CDR2 FRNRAP, per germline. V gave up 6 bases and J gave up 2 bases, with 14 bases separating them. The CDR3 spans 14 residues. Preparing the TCRbeta library involved the use of unique molecular identifiers. TCRdb reprocessed the PCR reads with MiXCR, giving one entry per CDR3 protein. The data show some 200,000 distinct CDR3 sequences, approximately 8.4% seen once. Concerning this clonotype: Its target is unknown.

This TCR derives from a male patient under 10 years old who had a stem cell transplant for acute myeloid leukemia, so the T cells may come from the graft donor. The rearrangement links TRBV12-5 to TRBJ2-7; no definite D call. This material consisted of PBMCs, mostly from graft donor cells, taken 360 days after TCRalphabeta/CD19-depleted stem cell transplant. The CDR3 region has the DNA TGTGCTAGTGGCGTGGGTGTCGTCGCCTACGAGCAGTACTTC. Its translation: CASGVGVVAYEQYF. The complete variable domain, with remaining parts taken from reference TRBV12-5 and TRBJ2-7, reads DARVTQTPRHKVTEMGQEVTMRCQPILGHNTVFWYRQTMMQGLELLAYFRNRAPLDDSGMPKDRFSAEMPDATLATLKIQPSEPRDSAVYFCASGVGVVAYEQYFGPGTRLTVT.